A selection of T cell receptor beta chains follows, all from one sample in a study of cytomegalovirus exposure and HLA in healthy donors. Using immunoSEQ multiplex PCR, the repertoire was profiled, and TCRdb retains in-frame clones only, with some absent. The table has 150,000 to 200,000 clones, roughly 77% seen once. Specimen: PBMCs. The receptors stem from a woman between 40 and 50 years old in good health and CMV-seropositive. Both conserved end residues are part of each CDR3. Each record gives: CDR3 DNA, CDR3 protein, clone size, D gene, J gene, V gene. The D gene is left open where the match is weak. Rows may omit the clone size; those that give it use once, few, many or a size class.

CDR3 DNA: TGTGCCAGCAGCGTAGACCCCGGCGGAGAGCAGTTCTTC
CDR3 protein: CASSVDPGGEQFF
clone size: .
D gene: .
J gene: TRBJ2-1
V gene: TRBV9

CDR3 DNA: TGTGCCAGCAGCCCCGGGGGGGCCCCGAAGACCCAGTACTTC
CDR3 protein: CASSPGGAPKTQYF
clone size: .
D gene: TRBD2
J gene: TRBJ2-5
V gene: TRBV11-3

CDR3 DNA: TGTGCCAGTAGCTTTTTACAAGATACGCAGTATTTT
CDR3 protein: CASSFLQDTQYF
clone size: few
D gene: .
J gene: TRBJ2-3
V gene: TRBV19

CDR3 DNA: TGTGCCAGCTTTAGGCACAGGAAGGCAAATCAGCCCCAGCATTTT
CDR3 protein: CASFRHRKANQPQHF
clone size: .
D gene: .
J gene: TRBJ1-5
V gene: TRBV6-4

CDR3 DNA: TGTGCCAGCAGCCCACTAGCGGGAGAAAGAGATACGCAGTATTTT
CDR3 protein: CASSPLAGERDTQYF
clone size: .
D gene: TRBD2
J gene: TRBJ2-3
V gene: TRBV14

CDR3 DNA: TGTGCCAGCAGCTCGACTACAGGGGTGTACGAGCAGTACTTC
CDR3 protein: CASSSTTGVYEQYF
clone size: once
D gene: TRBD1
J gene: TRBJ2-7
V gene: TRBV11-2

CDR3 DNA: TGTGCCAGCAGCGTAGCGGGAGCAGATACGCAGTATTTT
CDR3 protein: CASSVAGADTQYF
clone size: .
D gene: .
J gene: TRBJ2-3
V gene: TRBV9

CDR3 DNA: TGTGCCAGTTCGCGTCGGACAGGGGGCTACGAGCAGTACTTC
CDR3 protein: CASSRRTGGYEQYF
clone size: .
D gene: TRBD1
J gene: TRBJ2-7
V gene: TRBV18

CDR3 DNA: TGTGCCAGTAGTCCCCGGGGTAGCGAGACAGATACGCAGTATTTT
CDR3 protein: CASSPRGSETDTQYF
clone size: .
D gene: .
J gene: TRBJ2-3
V gene: TRBV19

CDR3 DNA: TGTGCCAGCAGCTTATGGGCAGGGGCTAGGGGGTCCTACGAGCAGTACTTC
CDR3 protein: CASSLWAGARGSYEQYF
clone size: once
D gene: .
J gene: TRBJ2-7
V gene: TRBV7-2

CDR3 DNA: TGTGCCAGCAGCTCATGGTCCGGGCAGGACATCTATGGCTACACCTTC
CDR3 protein: CASSSWSGQDIYGYTF
clone size: .
D gene: .
J gene: TRBJ1-2
V gene: TRBV7-9

CDR3 DNA: TGTGCCAGCAGTCGGGACAGGCTGGGCGCTGAAGCTTTCTTT
CDR3 protein: CASSRDRLGAEAFF
clone size: .
D gene: TRBD1
J gene: TRBJ1-1
V gene: TRBV7-9

CDR3 DNA: TGTGCCAGCAGTTATGCGCGGGGCACAGATACGCAGTATTTT
CDR3 protein: CASSYARGTDTQYF
clone size: .
D gene: .
J gene: TRBJ2-3
V gene: TRBV6-6

CDR3 DNA: TGTGCCAGCAGTGAAGGGCTCAGCACAGATACGCAGTATTTT
CDR3 protein: CASSEGLSTDTQYF
clone size: .
D gene: .
J gene: TRBJ2-3
V gene: TRBV2

CDR3 DNA: TGTGCCAGCAGCGTAGCTTCTAGCGGGGGTAAGGATACGCAGTATTTT
CDR3 protein: CASSVASSGGKDTQYF
clone size: .
D gene: TRBD2
J gene: TRBJ2-3
V gene: TRBV9

CDR3 DNA: TGTGCCAGCAGCTTATTAGGGGGGAGGGCCAACAATGAGCAGTTCTTC
CDR3 protein: CASSLLGGRANNEQFF
clone size: .
D gene: .
J gene: TRBJ2-1
V gene: TRBV7-8

CDR3 DNA: TGTGCCAGCAGCGCTAGCGGGAGCTCCTACAATGAGCAGTTCTTC
CDR3 protein: CASSASGSSYNEQFF
clone size: .
D gene: TRBD2
J gene: TRBJ2-1
V gene: TRBV9

CDR3 DNA: TGTGCCATCAGTGATAGACGGGAGAACACTGAAGCTTTCTTT
CDR3 protein: CAISDRRENTEAFF
clone size: once
D gene: .
J gene: TRBJ1-1
V gene: TRBV10-3

CDR3 DNA: TGTGCCAGCAGCTGGGTGGGACAGCAAGAGACCCAGTACTTC
CDR3 protein: CASSWVGQQETQYF
clone size: .
D gene: TRBD1
J gene: TRBJ2-5
V gene: TRBV5-5

CDR3 DNA: TGTGCCAGCAGTTCAGGGGTAGGGGAGACCCAGTACTTC
CDR3 protein: CASSSGVGETQYF
clone size: .
D gene: .
J gene: TRBJ2-5
V gene: TRBV27

CDR3 DNA: TGTGCCTGGAGTGTTGCGGGAGGGACCTACGAGCAGTACTTC
CDR3 protein: CAWSVAGGTYEQYF
clone size: .
D gene: TRBD2
J gene: TRBJ2-7
V gene: TRBV30

CDR3 DNA: TGTGCCTGGAGCACTCAAACCGGGAAAGTACTTTTCTCTGGGGCCAACGTCCTGACTTTC
CDR3 protein: CAWSTQTGKVLFSGANVLTF
clone size: .
D gene: .
J gene: TRBJ2-6
V gene: TRBV30

CDR3 DNA: TGTGCCAGTAGTATCCCCGGGAGAGCTTGGCATGAGCAGTTCTTC
CDR3 protein: CASSIPGRAWHEQFF
clone size: .
D gene: .
J gene: TRBJ2-1
V gene: TRBV19

CDR3 DNA: TGTGCCAGCAGCTTAGCCAGGGCAGAGACCCAGTACTTC
CDR3 protein: CASSLARAETQYF
clone size: once
D gene: .
J gene: TRBJ2-5
V gene: TRBV7-2

CDR3 DNA: TGTGCCAGCAAACCACCGGGACTAGCGATCGGGGAGCTGTTTTTT
CDR3 protein: CASKPPGLAIGELFF
clone size: once
D gene: TRBD2
J gene: TRBJ2-2
V gene: TRBV27

CDR3 DNA: TGCGCCAGCAGCCAATTTGCTACGCAAGAGACCCAGTACTTC
CDR3 protein: CASSQFATQETQYF
clone size: .
D gene: .
J gene: TRBJ2-5
V gene: TRBV4-1

CDR3 DNA: TGTGCCACCGGGACAGGAAAGACTGAAGCTTTCTTT
CDR3 protein: CATGTGKTEAFF
clone size: .
D gene: TRBD1
J gene: TRBJ1-1
V gene: TRBV10-3

CDR3 DNA: TGTGCCAGCAGTGAAAGGTCTGGGCGGGGTCTAGCCAAAAACATTCAGTACTTC
CDR3 protein: CASSERSGRGLAKNIQYF
clone size: .
D gene: .
J gene: TRBJ2-4
V gene: TRBV6-1

CDR3 DNA: TGTGCCAGCAGCCTTCTGGGGACAGGGAGTAATTCACCCCTCCACTTT
CDR3 protein: CASSLLGTGSNSPLHF
clone size: .
D gene: TRBD1
J gene: TRBJ1-6
V gene: TRBV7-2

CDR3 DNA: TGTGCCAGCAGCACAGACCCCGGGGGGTCCTACGAGCAGTACTTC
CDR3 protein: CASSTDPGGSYEQYF
clone size: once
D gene: TRBD2
J gene: TRBJ2-7
V gene: TRBV7-2

CDR3 DNA: TGCGCCAGCAGCGACGGGTTCCAAGAGACCCAGTACTTC
CDR3 protein: CASSDGFQETQYF
clone size: once
D gene: .
J gene: TRBJ2-5
V gene: TRBV5-1